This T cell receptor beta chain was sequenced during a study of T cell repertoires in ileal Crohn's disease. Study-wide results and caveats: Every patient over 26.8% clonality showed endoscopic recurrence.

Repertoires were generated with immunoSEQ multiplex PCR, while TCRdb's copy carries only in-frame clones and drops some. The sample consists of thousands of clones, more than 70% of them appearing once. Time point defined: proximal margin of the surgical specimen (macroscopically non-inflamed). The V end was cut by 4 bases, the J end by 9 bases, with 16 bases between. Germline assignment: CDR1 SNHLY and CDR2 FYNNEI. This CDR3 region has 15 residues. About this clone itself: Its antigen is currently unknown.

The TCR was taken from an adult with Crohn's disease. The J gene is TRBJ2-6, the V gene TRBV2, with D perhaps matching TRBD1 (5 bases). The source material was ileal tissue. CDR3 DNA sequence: TGTGCCAGCAGTGGACAGTTGAGGAGTGTCAACGTCCTGACTTTC. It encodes CASSGQLRSVNVLTF.